These T cell receptor beta chains were read from a single sample in a study of blood T cell repertoires in COVID-19. Using immunoSEQ multiplex PCR, the repertoire was profiled, and TCRdb retains in-frame clones only, with some absent. The profile shows nearly 110,000 clones, roughly 88% of them singletons. What was sequenced was peripheral blood. All receptors derive from a man over 45 with active or convalescent COVID-19. Each CDR3 is given without its conserved first and last residue.

V,J,CDR3
TRBV11-2,TRBJ2-1,ASSLSLQYNEQF
TRBV7-2,TRBJ2-5,ASSLGGGRETQY
TRBV3-1/TRBV3-2,TRBJ1-2,ASSQVDYGYT
TRBV11-2,TRBJ1-3,ASSSPSTGPGNTIY
TRBV19,TRBJ2-6,ASSTEGSGANVLT
TRBV24-1,TRBJ2-5,ATSGQGGPETQY
TRBV7-2,TRBJ2-5,ASSRQGQETQY
TRBV28,TRBJ1-2,ASSLSTGLGSYT
TRBV7-7,TRBJ2-5,ASSLRTRETQY
TRBV3-1/TRBV3-2,TRBJ2-7,ASSQGLAGSYEQY
TRBV4-1,TRBJ1-4,ASSRESDEKLF
TRBV9,TRBJ2-3,ASSEQGSYTDTQY
TRBV2,TRBJ2-2,ASSGRSNGELF
TRBV19,TRBJ1-2,ASSIVGGQSYGYT
TRBV5-1,TRBJ2-7,ASRSGGVLTYEQY
TRBV5-8,TRBJ2-3,ASSLGDRSASDTQY
TRBV10-3,TRBJ2-1,AISEGGASFNEQF
TRBV5-1,TRBJ2-5,ASRQQAGKETQY
TRBV9,TRBJ2-1,ASSGGGGSDYNEQF
TRBV28,TRBJ1-3,ASSYPLYTPGTPKGGPSGNTIY
TRBV3-1/TRBV3-2,TRBJ2-1,ASSTTGVYNEQF
TRBV5-4,TRBJ1-1,ASSLEDRGNTEAF
TRBV10-3,TRBJ2-7,AISELTGQPYEQY
TRBV28,TRBJ1-4,ASSLQGGGKLF
TRBV11-2,TRBJ1-2,ASSPNVGVGGYT
TRBV18,TRBJ2-1,ASSPAGVRGNEQF
TRBV5-6,TRBJ1-2,ASSFVDYGYT
TRBV6-5,TRBJ2-3,ATTRRDTQY
TRBV6-5,TRBJ2-7,ASRTGGTYEQY
TRBV2,TRBJ2-3,ASSEARNTDTQY
TRBV10-3,TRBJ1-1,AIRTASGDTEAF
TRBV4-1,TRBJ2-7,ASSQTRVTYEQY
TRBV6-5,TRBJ1-1,ASRKETAANTEAF
TRBV7-8,TRBJ2-2,ASSAKRGDRATGELF
TRBV10-3,TRBJ2-7,AISYASSGRAYEQY
TRBV7-6,TRBJ2-1,ASSLLAGGSNEQF
TRBV7-2,TRBJ1-6,ASSETRSYNSPLH
TRBV30,TRBJ2-2,AWSDPTSGGTLNTGELF
TRBV6-5,TRBJ2-7,ASSYSIGEGYEQY
TRBV5-4,TRBJ2-7,ASSPGTSGRYEQY
TRBV3-1/TRBV3-2,TRBJ2-2,ASIDSRNMLEHRGAV
TRBV19,TRBJ2-2,ASSKAAGVTGELF
TRBV3-1/TRBV3-2,TRBJ1-4,ASSQDWGANEKLF
TRBV14,TRBJ1-1,ASSQERRGTEAF
TRBV9,TRBJ2-1,ASSPNDRGYNEQF
TRBV4-3,TRBJ2-1,ASSREGLVGYNEQF
TRBV25-1,TRBJ1-2,ASTRLDSDYGYT
TRBV6-6,TRBJ2-2,AGSYESGELF
TRBV19,TRBJ1-2,ASSMGRGGYT
TRBV28,TRBJ1-5,ASRSTGGGQPQH
TRBV6-1,TRBJ2-1,ASSEAGRYNEQF
TRBV11-2,TRBJ2-1,ASSLREQF
TRBV6-5,TRBJ1-2,ASSFVLSDRGRGYT
TRBV4-1,TRBJ2-2,ASSQATGMGTGELF
TRBV7-9,TRBJ1-3,ASSPINTIY
TRBV5-1,TRBJ2-3,ASSLEGGFGLAADTQY